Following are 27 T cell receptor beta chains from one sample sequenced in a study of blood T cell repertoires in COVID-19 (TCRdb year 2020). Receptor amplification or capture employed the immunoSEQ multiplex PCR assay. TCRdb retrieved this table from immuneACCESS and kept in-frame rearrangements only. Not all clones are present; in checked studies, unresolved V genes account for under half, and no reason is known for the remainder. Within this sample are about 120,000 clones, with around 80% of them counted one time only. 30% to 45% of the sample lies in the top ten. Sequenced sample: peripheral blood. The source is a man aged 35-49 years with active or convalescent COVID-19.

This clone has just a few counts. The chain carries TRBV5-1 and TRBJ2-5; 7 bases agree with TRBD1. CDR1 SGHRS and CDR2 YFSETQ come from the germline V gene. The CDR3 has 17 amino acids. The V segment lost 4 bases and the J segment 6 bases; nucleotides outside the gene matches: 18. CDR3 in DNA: TGCGCCAGCAGCCCGCGTTCTAGGACAGGCTTAGACAAGACCCAGTACTTC. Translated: CASSPRSRTGLDKTQYF.

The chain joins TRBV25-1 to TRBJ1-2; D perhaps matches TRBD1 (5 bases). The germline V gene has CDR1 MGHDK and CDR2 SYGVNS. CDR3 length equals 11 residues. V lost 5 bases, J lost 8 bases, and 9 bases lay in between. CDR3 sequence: CASSLGAGYTF. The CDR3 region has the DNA TGTGCCAGCAGTTTAGGGGCGGGCTACACCTTC.

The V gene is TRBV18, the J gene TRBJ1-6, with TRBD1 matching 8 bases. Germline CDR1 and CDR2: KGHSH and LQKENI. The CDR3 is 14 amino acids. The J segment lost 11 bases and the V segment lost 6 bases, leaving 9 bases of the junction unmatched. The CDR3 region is CASSHDRGKTPLHF. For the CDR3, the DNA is TGTGCCAGCTCCCACGACAGGGGAAAGACACCCCTCCACTTT.

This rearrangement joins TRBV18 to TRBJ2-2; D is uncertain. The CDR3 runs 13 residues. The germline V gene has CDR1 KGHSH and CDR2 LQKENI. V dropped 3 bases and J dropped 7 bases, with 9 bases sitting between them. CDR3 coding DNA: TGTGCCAGCTCACCCCTGGAGATCGGGGAGCTGTTTTTT. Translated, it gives CASSPLEIGELFF. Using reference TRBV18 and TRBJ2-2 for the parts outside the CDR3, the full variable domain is NAGVMQNPRHLVRRRGQEARLRCSPMKGHSHVYWYRQLPEEGLKFMVYLQKENIIDESGMPKERFSAEFPKEGPSILRIQQVVRGDSAAYFCASSPLEIGELFFGEGSRLTVL.

Here the CDR3 DNA reads TGTGCCAGCATTGTCCAGGGGGCGCGGTATGGCTACACCTTC. Translation gives CASIVQGARYGYTF. This chain joins TRBV28 and TRBJ1-2; 8 bases match TRBD1. Germline V gene data show CDR1 as MDHEN and CDR2 as SYDVKM. V was clipped by 7 bases and J by 5 bases; unmatched bases: 9. The CDR3 covers 14 residues.

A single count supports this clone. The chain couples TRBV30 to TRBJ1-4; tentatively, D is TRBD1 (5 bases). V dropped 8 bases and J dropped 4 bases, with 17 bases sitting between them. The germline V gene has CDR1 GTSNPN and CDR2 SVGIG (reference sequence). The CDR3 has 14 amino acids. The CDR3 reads CAGARQTLNEKLFF. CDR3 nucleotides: TGTGCCGGAGCGCGACAGACCCTTAATGAAAAACTGTTTTTT.

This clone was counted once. CDR3 DNA sequence: TGCGCCAGCTCGCGGGCCTTGAACACTGAAGCTTTCTTT. Its protein product is CASSRALNTEAFF. The chain joins TRBV10-2 to TRBJ1-1; D gene ambiguous. The V gene lost 8 bases and the J gene lost 0 bases, with 10 bases spanning the gap. The length of the CDR3 is 13 residues. Germline CDR1 and CDR2: WSHSY and SAAADI.

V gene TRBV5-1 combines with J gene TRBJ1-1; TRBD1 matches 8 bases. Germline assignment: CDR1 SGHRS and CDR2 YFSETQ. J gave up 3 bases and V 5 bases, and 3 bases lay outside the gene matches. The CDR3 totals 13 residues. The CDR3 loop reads CASRTGVDTEAFF. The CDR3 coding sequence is TGCGCCAGCAGGACAGGGGTGGACACTGAAGCTTTCTTT.

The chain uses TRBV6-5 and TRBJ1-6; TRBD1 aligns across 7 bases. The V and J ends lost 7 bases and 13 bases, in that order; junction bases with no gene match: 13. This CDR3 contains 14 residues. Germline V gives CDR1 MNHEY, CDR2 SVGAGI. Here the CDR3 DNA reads TGTGCCAGCAATGGACAGGCGAACCTTTCGCCCCTCCACTTT. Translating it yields CASNGQANLSPLHF.

The CDR3: CSASSGGGNTIYF. CDR3 DNA: TGCAGCGCCTCGTCGGGGGGCGGAAACACCATATATTTT. The chain joins TRBV29-1 to TRBJ1-3, with a tentative D call TRBD1 (6 bases). This CDR3 is 13 amino acids long. Germline loops: CDR1 SQVTM, CDR2 ANQGSEA. V lost 7 bases and J lost 4, with 14 bases in between.

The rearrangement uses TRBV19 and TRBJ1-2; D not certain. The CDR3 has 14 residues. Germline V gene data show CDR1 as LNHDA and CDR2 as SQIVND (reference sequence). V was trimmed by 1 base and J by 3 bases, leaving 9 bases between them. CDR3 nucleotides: TGTGCCAGTAGTATAGCGGTCGCTGACTATGGCTACACCTTC. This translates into CASSIAVADYGYTF.

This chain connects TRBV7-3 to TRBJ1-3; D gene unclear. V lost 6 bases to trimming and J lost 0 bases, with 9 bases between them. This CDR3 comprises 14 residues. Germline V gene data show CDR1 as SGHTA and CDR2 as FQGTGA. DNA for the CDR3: TGTGCCAGCAGTAAGACTTACTCTGGAAACACCATATATTTT. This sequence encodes CASSKTYSGNTIYF.

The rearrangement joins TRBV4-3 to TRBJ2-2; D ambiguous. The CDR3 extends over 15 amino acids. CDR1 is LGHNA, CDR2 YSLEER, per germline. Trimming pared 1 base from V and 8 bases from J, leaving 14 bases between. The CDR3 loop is CASSQVDGPMGELFF. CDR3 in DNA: TGCGCCAGCAGCCAAGTGGATGGGCCCATGGGGGAGCTGTTTTTT.

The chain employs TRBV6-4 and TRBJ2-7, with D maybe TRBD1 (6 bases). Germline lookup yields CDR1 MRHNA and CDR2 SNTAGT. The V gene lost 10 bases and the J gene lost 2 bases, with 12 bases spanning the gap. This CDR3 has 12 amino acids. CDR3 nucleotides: TGTGCCACCCCGGGACATACCTACGAGCAGTACTTC. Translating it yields CATPGHTYEQYF.

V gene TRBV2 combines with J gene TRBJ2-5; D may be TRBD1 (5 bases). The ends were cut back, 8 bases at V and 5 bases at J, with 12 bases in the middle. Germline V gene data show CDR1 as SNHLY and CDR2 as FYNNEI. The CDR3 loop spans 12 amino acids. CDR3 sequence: CASGARKETQYF. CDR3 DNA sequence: TGTGCCAGCGGGGCTAGGAAGGAGACCCAGTACTTC.

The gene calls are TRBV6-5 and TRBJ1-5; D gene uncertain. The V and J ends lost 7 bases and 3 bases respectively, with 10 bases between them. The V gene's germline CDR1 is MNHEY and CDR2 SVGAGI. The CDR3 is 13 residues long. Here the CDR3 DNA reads TGTGCCAGCAACGAGCAAAACAATCAGCCCCAGCATTTT. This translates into CASNEQNNQPQHF.

The CDR3 region is CSVEAGGMTDTQYF. DNA of the CDR3: TGCAGCGTTGAGGCAGGGGGGATGACAGATACGCAGTATTTT. The rearrangement joins TRBV29-1 to TRBJ2-3; D possibly corresponds to TRBD1 (7 bases). Germline V gene lookup returns CDR1 SQVTM and CDR2 ANQGSEA. Trimming pared 3 bases from V and 3 bases from J, leaving 13 bases between. The CDR3 totals 14 residues.

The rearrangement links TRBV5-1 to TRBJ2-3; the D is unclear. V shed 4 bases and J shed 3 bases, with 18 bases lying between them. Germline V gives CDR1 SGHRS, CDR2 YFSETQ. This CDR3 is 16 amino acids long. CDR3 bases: TGCGCCAGCAGCCTTCCAGCAGGAAAAGATACAGATACGCAGTATTTT. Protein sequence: CASSLPAGKDTDTQYF.

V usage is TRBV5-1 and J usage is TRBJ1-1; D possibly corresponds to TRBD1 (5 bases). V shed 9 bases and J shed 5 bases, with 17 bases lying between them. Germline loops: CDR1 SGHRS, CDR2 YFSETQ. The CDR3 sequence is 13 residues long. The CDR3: CATSAQGRTEAFF. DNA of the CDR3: TGCGCCACCTCAGCGCAGGGCCGGACTGAAGCTTTCTTT.

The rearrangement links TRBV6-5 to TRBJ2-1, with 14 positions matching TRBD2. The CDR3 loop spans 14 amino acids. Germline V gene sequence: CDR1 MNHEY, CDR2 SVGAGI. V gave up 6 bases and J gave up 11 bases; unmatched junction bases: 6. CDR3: CASRPGLAGEKQFF. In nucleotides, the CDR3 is TGTGCCAGCAGACCGGGACTAGCGGGGGAAAAGCAGTTCTTC.

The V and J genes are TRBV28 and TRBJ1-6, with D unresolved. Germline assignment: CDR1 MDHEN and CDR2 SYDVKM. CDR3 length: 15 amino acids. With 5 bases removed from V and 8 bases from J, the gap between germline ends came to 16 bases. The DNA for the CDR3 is TGTGCCAGCAGTCCCCCCGCCAGGAGGGATTCACCCCTCCACTTT. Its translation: CASSPPARRDSPLHF.

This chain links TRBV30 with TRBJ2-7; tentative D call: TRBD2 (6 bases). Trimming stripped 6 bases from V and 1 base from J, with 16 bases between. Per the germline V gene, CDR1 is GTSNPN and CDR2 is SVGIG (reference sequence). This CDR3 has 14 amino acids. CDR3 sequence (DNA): TGTGCCTGCTTACGACCTCGGGGGTCCTACGAGCAGTACTTC. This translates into CACLRPRGSYEQYF.

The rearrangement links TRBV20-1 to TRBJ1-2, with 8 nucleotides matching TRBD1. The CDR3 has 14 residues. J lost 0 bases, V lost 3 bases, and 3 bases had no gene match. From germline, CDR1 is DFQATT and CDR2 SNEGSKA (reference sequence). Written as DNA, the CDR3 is TGCAGTGCTAGTTCCAGGGGGCCTAACTATGGCTACACCTTC. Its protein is CSASSRGPNYGYTF.

In DNA, the CDR3 is TGTGCCAGCAGCCTCCGACCGCCTAGCTCTGGAAACACCATATATTTT. This translates into CASSLRPPSSGNTIYF. The chain combines TRBV9 with TRBJ1-3; D not certain. The germline V gene encodes CDR1 SGDLS and CDR2 YYNGEE. This CDR3 spans 16 amino acids. V gave up 4 bases and J gave up 0 bases, with 14 bases separating them.

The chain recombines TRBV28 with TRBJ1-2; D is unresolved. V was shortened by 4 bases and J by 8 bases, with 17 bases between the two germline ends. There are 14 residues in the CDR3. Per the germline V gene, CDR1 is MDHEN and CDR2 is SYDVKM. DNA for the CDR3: TGTGCCAGCAGTTCAGCCGGCGGGCCGGAGGGCTACACCTTC. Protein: CASSSAGGPEGYTF.

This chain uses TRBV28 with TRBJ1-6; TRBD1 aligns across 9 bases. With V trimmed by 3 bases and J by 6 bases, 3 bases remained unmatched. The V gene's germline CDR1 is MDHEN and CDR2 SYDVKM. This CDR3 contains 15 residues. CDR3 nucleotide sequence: TGTGCCAGCAGTTTGGGGGGACAGGGTAATTCACCCCTCCACTTT. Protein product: CASSLGGQGNSPLHF.

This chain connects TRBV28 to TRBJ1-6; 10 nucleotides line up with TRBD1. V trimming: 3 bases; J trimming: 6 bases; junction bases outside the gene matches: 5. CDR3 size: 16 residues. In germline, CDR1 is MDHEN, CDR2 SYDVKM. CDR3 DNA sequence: TGTGCCAGCAGTTTCCGCCGGGACAGGGGTAATTCACCCCTCCACTTT. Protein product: CASSFRRDRGNSPLHF.